This entry lists 9 T cell receptor beta chains sequenced from one sample in a study of blood T cells in healthy people across ages. A second PCR, run for about 7 to 12 cycles, used a sample-barcoded 5' primer plus a J-beta primer mix. TCRdb independently ran MiXCR on the 5' RACE reads; one entry per CDR3 protein. The profile shows roughly 930,000 distinct CDR3 sequences, about 48% of them singletons. The sequenced sample consisted of blood. The origin of the receptors is a man aged 25 to 40 in good health.

The genes are TRBV11-3 and TRBJ2-3; a weak D match, TRBD2 (5 bases). Trimming removed 5 bases from V and 1 base from J, with 10 bases in between. The CDR3 covers 14 residues. CDR1 is SGHNT and CDR2 is YENEEA in the germline V gene. CDR3 sequence: CASSRDGRTDTQYF. As DNA, the CDR3 is TGTGCCAGCAGCCGGGATGGCCGCACAGATACGCAGTATTTT.

J is TRBJ2-3 and V is TRBV7-2; D possibly corresponds to TRBD2 (6 bases). Between the trimmed V and J ends, which lost 4 bases and 2 bases, there was a span of 16 bases. This CDR3 is built from 16 residues. Germline CDR1 is SGHTA and CDR2 is FQGNSA. Here the CDR3 DNA reads TGTGCCAGCAGCTCCCCCGTGGGGGGACTCACAGATACGCAGTATTTT. It encodes CASSSPVGGLTDTQYF.

The CDR3 bases are TGCAGTGCCAAGAACAGGGCGGGTCAGCCCCAGCATTTT. Translated: CSAKNRAGQPQHF. The chain links TRBV20-1 to TRBJ1-5; TRBD1 might be the D (6 bases). CDR3 length: 13 residues. CDR1 and CDR2 (germline): DFQATT, SNEGSKA (reference sequence). V was shortened by 6 bases and J by 6 bases, with 15 bases between the two germline ends.

The V and J genes are TRBV2 and TRBJ2-3; unclear D gene. The CDR3 is made up of 15 amino acids. Trimming stripped 3 bases from V and 4 bases from J, with 14 bases between. The germline V gene encodes CDR1 SNHLY and CDR2 FYNNEI. The chain's CDR3 is CASSEGPWGPDTQYF. CDR3 nucleotides: TGTGCCAGCAGTGAGGGCCCCTGGGGTCCAGATACGCAGTATTTT.

The chain combines TRBV9 with TRBJ2-7; 10 nucleotides match TRBD2. The CDR3 is 16 residues long. The V and J ends lost 0 bases and 6 bases, in that order; junction bases with no gene match: 9. The germline V gene has CDR1 SGDLS and CDR2 YYNGEE. The CDR3 DNA sequence: TGTGCCAGCAGCGTAGAGCCTAGCGGGGGCTTAAGCGAGCAGTACTTC. Translation: CASSVEPSGGLSEQYF.

This clonotype was recorded only once. The chain combines TRBV7-2 with TRBJ1-4; 7 bases are shared with TRBD1. The junction had 10 bases not matched to a gene; V was cut back by 4 bases and J by 5 bases. CDR3 size: 16 residues. Per the germline V gene, CDR1 is SGHTA and CDR2 is FQGNSA. CDR3 nucleotide sequence: TGTGCCAGCAGCTCGGGACAGTCGATAGGGAATGAAAAACTGTTTTTT. This codes for CASSSGQSIGNEKLFF.

This clonotype was seen more than once but under ten times. CDR3 nucleotides: TGTGCCAGCAGTGGCCCTTTAGAAGATACGCAGTATTTT. Its protein product is CASSGPLEDTQYF. The rearrangement links TRBV12-3 or TRBV12-4 to TRBJ2-3; no reliable D call. V was shortened by 5 bases and J by 5 bases, with 11 bases between the two germline ends. The CDR3 contains 13 residues.

Only a few counts were recorded for this clonotype. The chain recombines TRBV7-9 with TRBJ2-3; 7 nucleotides match TRBD2. CDR3 length: 15 amino acids. J gave up 1 base and V 5 bases, and 6 bases lay outside the gene matches. Germline lookup yields CDR1 SEHNR and CDR2 FQNEAQ (reference sequence). The CDR3 is CASSPGGSGTDTQYF. CDR3 coding DNA: TGTGCCAGCAGCCCGGGGGGTAGCGGCACAGATACGCAGTATTTT.

The table lists this clonotype with many counts. CDR3 sequence: CASGYRTNQETQYF. The CDR3 DNA reads TGTGCCAGCGGCTACAGGACAAACCAAGAGACCCAGTACTTC. The J gene is TRBJ2-5, the V gene TRBV3-1; D is possibly TRBD1 (5 bases). This CDR3 region has 14 residues. The V gene lost 8 bases and the J gene lost 0 bases, with 13 bases spanning the gap. In germline, CDR1 is LGHDT, CDR2 YNNKEL (reference sequence).